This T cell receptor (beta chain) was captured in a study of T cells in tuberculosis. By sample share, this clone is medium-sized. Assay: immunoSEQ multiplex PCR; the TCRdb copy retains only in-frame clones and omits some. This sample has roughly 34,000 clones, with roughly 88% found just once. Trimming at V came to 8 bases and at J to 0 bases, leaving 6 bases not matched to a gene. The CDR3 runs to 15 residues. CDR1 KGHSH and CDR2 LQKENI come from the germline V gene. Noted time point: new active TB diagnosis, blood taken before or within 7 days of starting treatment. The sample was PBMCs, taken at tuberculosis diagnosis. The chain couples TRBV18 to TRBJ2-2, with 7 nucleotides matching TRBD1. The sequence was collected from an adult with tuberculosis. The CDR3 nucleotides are TGTGCCAGCCCTCAGACAGGGACGAACACCGGGGAGCTGTTTTTT. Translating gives CASPQTGTNTGELFF.